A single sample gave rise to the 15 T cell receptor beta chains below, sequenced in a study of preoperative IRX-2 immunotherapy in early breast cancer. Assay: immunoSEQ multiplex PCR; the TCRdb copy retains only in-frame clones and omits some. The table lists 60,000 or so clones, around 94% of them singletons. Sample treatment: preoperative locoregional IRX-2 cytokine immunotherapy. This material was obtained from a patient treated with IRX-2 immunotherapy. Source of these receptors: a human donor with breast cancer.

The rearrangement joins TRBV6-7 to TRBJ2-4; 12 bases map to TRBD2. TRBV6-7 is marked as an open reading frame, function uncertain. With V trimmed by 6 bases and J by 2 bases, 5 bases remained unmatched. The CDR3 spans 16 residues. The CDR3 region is CASSKLAGGPKNIQYF. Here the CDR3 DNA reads TGTGCCAGCAGCAAACTAGCGGGGGGCCCCAAAAACATTCAGTACTTC.

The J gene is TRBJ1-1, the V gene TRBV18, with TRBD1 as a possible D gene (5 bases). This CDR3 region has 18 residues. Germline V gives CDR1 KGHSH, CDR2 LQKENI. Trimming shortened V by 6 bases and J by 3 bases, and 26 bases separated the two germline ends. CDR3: CASSINEVGGSGDTEAFF. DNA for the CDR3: TGTGCCAGCTCCATTAATGAAGTGGGTGGCTCGGGGGACACTGAAGCTTTCTTT. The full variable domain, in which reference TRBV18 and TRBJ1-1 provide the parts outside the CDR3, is NAGVMQNPRHLVRRRGQEARLRCSPMKGHSHVYWYRQLPEEGLKFMVYLQKENIIDESGMPKERFSAEFPKEGPSILRIQQVVRGDSAAYFCASSINEVGGSGDTEAFFGQGTRLTVV.

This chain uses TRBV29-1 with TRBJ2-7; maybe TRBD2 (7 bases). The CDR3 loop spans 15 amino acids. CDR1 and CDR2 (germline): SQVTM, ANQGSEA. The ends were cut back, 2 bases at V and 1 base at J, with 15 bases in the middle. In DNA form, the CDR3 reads TGCAGCGTTGAATCGCCGGGGGGCATTTCCTACGAGCAGTACTTC. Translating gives CSVESPGGISYEQYF.

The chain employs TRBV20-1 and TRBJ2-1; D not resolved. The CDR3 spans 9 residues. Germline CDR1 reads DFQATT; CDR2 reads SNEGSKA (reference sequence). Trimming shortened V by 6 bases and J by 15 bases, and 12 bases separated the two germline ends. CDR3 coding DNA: TGCAGTGCAGGGTCTTCGCCGTTCTTC. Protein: CSAGSSPFF.

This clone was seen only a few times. The CDR3 loop reads CASIRDRHRMNTEAFF. DNA for the CDR3: TGTGCCAGCATAAGGGACAGGCACCGCATGAACACTGAAGCTTTCTTT. The chain carries TRBV28 and TRBJ1-1; TRBD1 matches at 8 bases. V shed 7 bases and J 0 bases; nucleotides not matched to a gene: 10. CDR1 and CDR2 (germline): MDHEN, SYDVKM. CDR3 length equals 16 residues.

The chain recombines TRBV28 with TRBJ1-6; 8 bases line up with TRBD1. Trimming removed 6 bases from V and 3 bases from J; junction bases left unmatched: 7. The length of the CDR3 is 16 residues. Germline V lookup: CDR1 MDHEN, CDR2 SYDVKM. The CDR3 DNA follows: TGTGCCAGCAGGCCGGGACAGGCCCTCTATAATTCACCCCTCCACTTT. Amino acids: CASRPGQALYNSPLHF.

The CDR3 nucleotides read TGTGCCAGCAGCTTGGGTCTAGCGGGAGCTGTTGAGCAGTTCTTC. Translation: CASSLGLAGAVEQFF. V is TRBV5-4 and J is TRBJ2-1; the match to TRBD2 covers 10 bases. The CDR3 has 15 amino acids. CDR1 is SGHNT, CDR2 YYREEE, per germline (reference sequence). J was trimmed by 9 bases and V by 0 bases; bases with no gene match: 6.

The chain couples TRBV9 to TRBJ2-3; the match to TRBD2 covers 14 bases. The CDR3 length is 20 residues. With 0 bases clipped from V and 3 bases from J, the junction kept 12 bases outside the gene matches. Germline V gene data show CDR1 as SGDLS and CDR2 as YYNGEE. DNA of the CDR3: TGTGCCAGCAGCGTAGCTACGGGGACTAGCGGGAGTTACCCGACAGATACGCAGTATTTT. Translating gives CASSVATGTSGSYPTDTQYF.

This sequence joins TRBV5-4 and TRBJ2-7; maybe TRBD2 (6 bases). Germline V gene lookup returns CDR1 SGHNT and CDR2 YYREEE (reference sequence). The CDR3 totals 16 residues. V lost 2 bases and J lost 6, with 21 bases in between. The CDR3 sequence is CASSFGVRDSFGEQYF. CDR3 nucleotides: TGTGCCAGCAGCTTTGGGGTTCGGGACTCTTTCGGCGAGCAGTACTTC.

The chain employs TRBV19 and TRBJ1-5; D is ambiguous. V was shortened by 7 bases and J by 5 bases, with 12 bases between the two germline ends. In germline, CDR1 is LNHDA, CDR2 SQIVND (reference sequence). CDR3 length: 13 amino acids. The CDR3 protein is CASKDVSHQPQHF. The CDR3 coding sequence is TGTGCCAGTAAGGATGTTTCCCATCAGCCCCAGCATTTT.

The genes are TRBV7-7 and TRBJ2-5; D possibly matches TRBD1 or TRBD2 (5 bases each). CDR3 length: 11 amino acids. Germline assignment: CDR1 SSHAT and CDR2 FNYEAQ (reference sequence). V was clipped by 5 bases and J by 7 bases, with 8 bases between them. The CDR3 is CASSPGGTQYF. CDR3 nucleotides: TGTGCCAGCAGCCCTGGGGGGACCCAGTACTTC.

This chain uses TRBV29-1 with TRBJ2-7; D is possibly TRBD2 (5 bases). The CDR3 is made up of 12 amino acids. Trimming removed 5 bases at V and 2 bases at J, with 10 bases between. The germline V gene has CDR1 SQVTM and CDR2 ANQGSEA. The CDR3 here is CSVFGNAYEQYF. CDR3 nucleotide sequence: TGCAGCGTTTTCGGGAATGCCTACGAGCAGTACTTC.

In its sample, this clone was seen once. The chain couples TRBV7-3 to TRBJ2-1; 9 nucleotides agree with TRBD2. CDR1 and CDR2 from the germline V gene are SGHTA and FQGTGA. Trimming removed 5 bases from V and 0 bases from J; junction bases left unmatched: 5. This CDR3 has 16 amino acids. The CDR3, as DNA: TGTGCCAGCAGCAACCTAGCGGGGAGCTCCTACAATGAGCAGTTCTTC. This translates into CASSNLAGSSYNEQFF.

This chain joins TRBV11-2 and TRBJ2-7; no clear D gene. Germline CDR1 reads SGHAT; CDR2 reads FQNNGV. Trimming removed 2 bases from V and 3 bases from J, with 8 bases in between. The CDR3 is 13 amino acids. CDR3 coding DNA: TGTGCCAGCAGCTTATATCAGCGCTACGAGCAGTACTTC. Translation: CASSLYQRYEQYF.

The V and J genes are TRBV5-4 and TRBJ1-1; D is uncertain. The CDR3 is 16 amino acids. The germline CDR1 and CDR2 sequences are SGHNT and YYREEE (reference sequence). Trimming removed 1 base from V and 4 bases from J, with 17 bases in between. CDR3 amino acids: CASSLHRTVSGTEAFF. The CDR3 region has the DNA TGTGCCAGCAGCTTGCATCGTACGGTTAGTGGCACTGAAGCTTTCTTT.